These 19 T cell receptor beta chains originate from one sample sequenced in a study of blood T cell repertoires in COVID-19. Clones were read by immunoSEQ multiplex PCR, and TCRdb kept only the in-frame ones, dropping some. The data show fewer than 600,000 clones, with over 75% seen just once and 1.5% to 2% held by the top ten. Sequenced material: PBMCs or T cells enriched from blood (not recorded which). The receptors originated from a woman in her thirties or forties who had recovered from COVID-19.

The V call is TRBV12-5, the J call TRBJ1-5; 9 bases align to TRBD1. CDR3 size: 14 residues. V shed 4 bases and J 7 bases; nucleotides not matched to a gene: 5. Germline-derived CDR1 and CDR2 are LGHNT and FRNRAP. CDR3 sequence reads: CASGYWGQGQPQHF. CDR3 nucleotide sequence: TGTGCTAGTGGTTATTGGGGACAGGGCCAGCCCCAGCATTTT.

The gene calls are TRBV11-3 and TRBJ2-2; D may be TRBD2 (6 bases). The CDR3 totals 15 residues. Germline V CDR1 and CDR2: SGHNT, YENEEA. Trimming stripped 0 bases from V and 5 bases from J, with 10 bases between. CDR3 coding DNA: TGTGCCAGCAGCTTAGATCGTGGGGGGACCGGGGAGCTGTTTTTT. It is translated as CASSLDRGGTGELFF.

The J gene is TRBJ1-1, the V gene TRBV29-1, with D perhaps TRBD1 (5 bases). The ends were cut back, 6 bases at V and 3 bases at J, with 8 bases in the middle. CDR1 SQVTM and CDR2 ANQGSEA come from the germline V gene. The CDR3 is made up of 11 amino acids. CDR3 sequence reads: CSVPGDTEAFF. For the CDR3, the DNA is TGCAGCGTCCCGGGGGACACTGAAGCTTTCTTT.

The V and J genes are TRBV24-1 and TRBJ2-3, with D maybe TRBD2 (6 bases). This CDR3 has 16 residues. Trimming left V 0 bases short and J 3 bases short, with 12 bases between. The germline CDR1 and CDR2 sequences are KGHDR and SFDVKD. The CDR3 loop reads CATSDLQRRGTDTQYF. The DNA for the CDR3 is TGTGCCACCAGTGATTTGCAAAGGCGGGGTACAGATACGCAGTATTTT.

This clone was found once. The DNA of the CDR3 is TGCGCCAGCAGCCGATACGTGACTAGAACTGACAATGAGCAGTTCTTC. Protein: CASSRYVTRTDNEQFF. This rearrangement joins TRBV4-1 to TRBJ2-1; TRBD2 might be the D (6 bases). Germline loops: CDR1 MGHRA, CDR2 YSYEKL. Trimming left V 4 bases short and J 5 bases short, with 18 bases between. The CDR3 sequence is 16 residues long.

The chain couples TRBV27 to TRBJ1-6; 7 nucleotides match TRBD1. The CDR3 has 18 amino acids. V trimming: 5 bases; J trimming: 11 bases; junction bases outside the gene matches: 21. Germline CDR1 is MNHEY and CDR2 is SMNVEV (reference sequence). CDR3 region: CASSQLLRGPFGYPPLHF. CDR3 nucleotides: TGTGCCAGCAGTCAACTTTTGAGGGGGCCCTTCGGCTACCCACCCCTCCACTTT.

The rearrangement links TRBV19 to TRBJ1-2; 11 nucleotides align to TRBD1. After removal of 6 bases from V and 0 bases from J, the junction contained 3 bases not matched to a gene. Looked up from germline, CDR1 is LNHDA and CDR2 is SQIVND (reference sequence). This CDR3 is 15 amino acids long. Here the CDR3 reads CASRGQGEPNYGYTF. The CDR3 coding sequence is TGTGCCAGTAGGGGACAGGGGGAACCTAACTATGGCTACACCTTC.

The count of this clone is one. This chain links TRBV6-5 with TRBJ2-7; 8 nucleotides align to TRBD2. The CDR3 runs to 15 residues. V lost 3 bases and J lost 2; bases outside the gene matches: 6. Germline V gives CDR1 MNHEY, CDR2 SVGAGI. CDR3 nucleotides: TGTGCCAGCAGTTATGACACTAGCGGAACCTACGAGCAGTACTTC. Protein product: CASSYDTSGTYEQYF.

The chain is built from TRBV29-1 and TRBJ2-7, with a tentative D call TRBD1 (6 bases). Germline V gene data show CDR1 as SQVTM and CDR2 as ANQGSEA. The CDR3 covers 14 residues. The germline V and J ends were trimmed by 6 bases and 1 base, with 16 bases remaining between them. DNA of the CDR3: TGCAGCGTAACCGGGACAACGGGATCCTACGAGCAGTACTTC. Translating gives CSVTGTTGSYEQYF.

The CDR3 nucleotides are TGCGCCAGCAGCTTCCGACAGAAAAACTATGGCTACACCTTC. Translated, it gives CASSFRQKNYGYTF. The V call is TRBV5-1, the J call TRBJ1-2; possibly TRBD1 for D (5 bases). V lost 2 bases to trimming and J lost 2 bases, with 10 bases between them. The CDR3 loop spans 14 amino acids. CDR1 SGHRS and CDR2 YFSETQ come from the germline V gene.

This clone turned up a few times. The chain is built from TRBV4-3 and TRBJ2-3; 9 nucleotides agree with TRBD2. Trimming took 0 bases from V and 2 from J; bases not matched to a gene: 9. The CDR3 length is 18 residues. Germline values: CDR1 LGHNA, CDR2 YSLEER. The CDR3 reads CASSQDQGGRAITDTQYF. The CDR3, as DNA: TGCGCCAGCAGCCAAGATCAGGGCGGGAGGGCCATCACAGATACGCAGTATTTT.

V usage is TRBV11-3 and J usage is TRBJ2-5; TRBD2 agrees at 9 bases. Germline V gene lookup returns CDR1 SGHNT and CDR2 YENEEA. This CDR3 has 16 residues. V lost 5 bases and J lost 5; bases outside the gene matches: 12. The CDR3 DNA is TGTGCCAGCAGCGATCCCGGGACTAGCCCCCTTGAGACCCAGTACTTC. Translated, it gives CASSDPGTSPLETQYF.

The CDR3 coding sequence is TGTGCCACCAGTGATTTGAACGGGAGAATAAAAGGGGAGACCCAGTACTTC. Protein sequence: CATSDLNGRIKGETQYF. This rearrangement joins TRBV24-1 to TRBJ2-5; weak D call: TRBD2 (6 bases). The CDR3 is 17 residues long. CDR1 and CDR2 (germline): KGHDR, SFDVKD. V lost 0 bases, J lost 5 bases, and 18 bases lay in between.

V usage is TRBV5-6 and J usage is TRBJ2-7; 13 nucleotides agree with TRBD2. Trimming cost V 4 bases and J 5 bases; bases outside gene matches: 3. The CDR3 is 14 residues long. The V gene's germline CDR1 is SGHDT and CDR2 YYEEEE. The CDR3 loop reads CASSRTSGSNEQYF. DNA of the CDR3: TGTGCCAGCAGCCGGACTAGCGGGAGCAACGAGCAGTACTTC.

The CDR3: CASSHRVDAYNEQFF. CDR3 bases: TGTGCCAGCAGCCACAGGGTCGACGCCTACAATGAGCAGTTCTTC. The chain couples TRBV3-1 (or the pseudogene TRBV3-2) to TRBJ2-1, with D possibly being TRBD1 (5 bases). V was shortened by 3 bases and J by 2 bases, with 11 bases between the two germline ends. The CDR3 totals 15 residues. Germline values: CDR1 LGHDT, CDR2 YNNKEL (reference sequence).

This chain uses TRBV10-3 with TRBJ1-1, with a weak D call TRBD1 (5 bases). There are 13 residues in the CDR3. The V and J ends lost 7 bases and 5 bases respectively, with 14 bases between them. The germline V gene has CDR1 ENHRY and CDR2 SYGVKD. This CDR3 is CAITPIRETEAFF. DNA for the CDR3: TGTGCCATCACTCCGATCAGGGAAACTGAAGCTTTCTTT.

This chain connects TRBV4-1 to TRBJ2-1; the D gene is possibly TRBD2 (5 bases). Trimming stripped 1 base from V and 9 bases from J, with 22 bases between. The germline gives CDR1 MGHRA, CDR2 YSYEKL. The CDR3 is 17 residues long. The CDR3 protein is CASSQVVGGWVTGEQFF. The DNA for the CDR3 is TGCGCCAGCAGCCAAGTAGTTGGCGGGTGGGTTACCGGTGAGCAGTTCTTC.

The chain carries TRBV19 and TRBJ1-5, with D hard to call. The CDR3 loop spans 13 amino acids. The V gene's germline CDR1 is LNHDA and CDR2 SQIVND (reference sequence). The V and J ends lost 5 bases and 5 bases respectively, with 10 bases between them. The CDR3 nucleotides are TGTGCCAGTAGTCAACTTCCCCATCAGCCCCAGCATTTT. Translated, it gives CASSQLPHQPQHF.

In its sample, this clone was seen once. Different DNA sequences within this sample yield the same CDR3. This chain links TRBV6-5 with TRBJ1-2; 10 bases align to TRBD1. V dropped 6 bases and J dropped 2; count of bases not matched to a gene: 3. CDR3 length: 14 residues. Germline-derived CDR1 and CDR2 are MNHEY and SVGAGI. The CDR3 loop reads CASSRTGGNYGYTF. CDR3 bases: TGTGCCAGCAGCCGGACAGGGGGAAACTATGGCTACACCTTC.